A single sample is the source of the 30 T cell receptor beta chains below, sequenced in a study of T cell repertoires in cytomegalovirus infection. Each CDR3 protein is one row after TCRdb ran MiXCR on the reads. This sample carries approximately 140,000 distinct CDR3 sequences, about 6.5% of them seen once, and the ten largest clones take roughly 18%. The specimen was PBMCs. All receptors come from a human donor in good health (CMV status not recorded). Some clones in this sample may be carry-over from other donors' samples.

This clonotype was observed a few times. The rearrangement uses TRBV20-1 and TRBJ2-4, with TRBD1 as a possible D gene (6 bases). Trimming left V 0 bases short and J 0 bases short, with 12 bases between. CDR3 length: 16 residues. Germline loops: CDR1 DFQATT, CDR2 SNEGSKA (reference sequence). The CDR3 DNA follows: TGCAGTGCTAGAGATACGGGACACCTAGCCAAAAACATTCAGTACTTC. It specifies CSARDTGHLAKNIQYF.

This chain uses TRBV2 with TRBJ2-2, with D tentatively TRBD1 (5 bases). Germline-derived CDR1 and CDR2 are SNHLY and FYNNEI. The germline V and J ends were trimmed by 6 bases and 7 bases, with 12 bases remaining between them. The CDR3 has 13 residues. CDR3 amino acids: CASSTQGHGELFF. CDR3 in DNA: TGTGCCAGCAGCACTCAGGGCCACGGGGAGCTGTTTTTT. Using reference TRBV2 and TRBJ2-2 for the parts outside the CDR3, the full variable domain is EPEVTQTPSHQVTQMGQEVILRCVPISNHLYFYWYRQILGQKVEFLVSFYNNEISEKSEIFDDQFSVERPDGSNFTLKIRSTKLEDSAMYFCASSTQGHGELFFGEGSRLTVL.

The chain joins TRBV23-1 to TRBJ2-4, with TRBD1 identical over 7 bases. TRBV23-1 is labeled an ORF, and its function is uncertain. This CDR3 has 17 residues. J lost 1 base, V lost 9 bases, and 15 bases had no gene match. The CDR3 region is CARERRGGNGAKNIQYF. CDR3 nucleotides: TGCGCCAGGGAACGCAGAGGGGGCAATGGGGCCAAAAACATTCAGTACTTC.

The chain employs TRBV7-6 and TRBJ2-7; a weak D match, TRBD2 (5 bases). Germline-derived CDR1 and CDR2 are SGHVS and FNYEAQ. Trimming cost V 5 bases and J 4 bases, with 12 bases left between them. The CDR3 runs 13 residues. In DNA, the CDR3 is TGTGCCAGCAGCCAGTCGGGGTGGTACGAGCAGTACTTC. Translating it yields CASSQSGWYEQYF.

This clonotype was picked up many times. The chain joins TRBV7-2 to TRBJ1-1, with TRBD1 matching 12 bases. Looked up from germline, CDR1 is SGHTA and CDR2 is FQGNSA. The CDR3 extends over 17 amino acids. V was clipped by 6 bases and J by 6 bases; unmatched bases: 14. The CDR3 coding sequence is TGTGCCAGCAGTTTTAATCCGGGACAGGGGGCGCTTTCTGAAGCTTTCTTT. Translation: CASSFNPGQGALSEAFF.

This clonotype was counted ten times or more. The chain carries TRBV4-1 and TRBJ1-2; D perhaps matches TRBD1 (6 bases). V lost 4 bases, J lost 4 bases, and 13 bases lay in between. The germline V gene has CDR1 MGHRA and CDR2 YSYEKL. The CDR3 has 14 residues. The CDR3 nucleotides read TGCGCCAGCAGCCCCACGGGGGGGCCCTATGGCTACACCTTC. Its translation is CASSPTGGPYGYTF.

In this sample, this clonotype turned up many times. The V call is TRBV7-2, the J call TRBJ1-2, with D possibly being TRBD1 (5 bases). Germline loops: CDR1 SGHTA, CDR2 FQGNSA. There are 14 residues in the CDR3. V was shortened by 3 bases and J by 2 bases, with 10 bases between the two germline ends. CDR3 sequence reads: CASSFRGPNYGYTF. CDR3 nucleotide sequence: TGTGCCAGCAGCTTTCGGGGACCCAACTATGGCTACACCTTC.

This clonotype was picked up many times. Its ends do not fully match the called genes, so a read error is possible. The DNA for the CDR3 is TGCAGCGCTATGAGGGCTGAAGCTTTCTTT. Translation gives CSAMRAEAFF. The gene calls are TRBV20-1 and TRBJ1-1; no clear D gene. This CDR3 comprises 10 residues. Germline assignment: CDR1 DFQATT and CDR2 SNEGSKA (reference sequence).

The sample holds many counts of this clonotype. This sequence joins TRBV6-6 and TRBJ1-1; 8 bases line up with TRBD1. Per germline, CDR1 MNHNY and CDR2 SVGAGI (reference sequence). J gave up 5 bases and V 5 bases, and 4 bases lay outside the gene matches. The CDR3 consists of 13 residues. This chain's CDR3 is CASSQQGGTEAFF. The CDR3 DNA is TGTGCCAGCAGTCAACAGGGGGGGACTGAAGCTTTCTTT.

The sample holds a few counts of this clonotype. The chain links TRBV6-2 or TRBV6-3 to TRBJ2-1, with D unresolved. This CDR3 comprises 14 residues. V shed 4 bases and J shed 4 bases, with 11 bases lying between them. Germline CDR1 MNHEY, CDR2 SVGEGT. CDR3 nucleotides: TGTGCCAGCAGTTTCTTAAAGGGTTACAATGAGCAGTTCTTC. This gives the protein CASSFLKGYNEQFF.

In its sample, this clonotype was seen many times. The chain uses TRBV19 and TRBJ2-1; the D gene is possibly TRBD1 (6 bases). Germline V gives CDR1 LNHDA, CDR2 SQIVND (reference sequence). Trimming removed 5 bases at V and 7 bases at J, with 12 bases between. This CDR3 is built from 13 residues. The CDR3 reads CASSGGYANEQFF. As DNA, the CDR3 is TGTGCCAGTAGTGGGGGCTACGCGAATGAGCAGTTCTTC.

This clonotype was seen repeatedly, ten times or more. The rearrangement links TRBV7-2 to TRBJ2-7; tentative D call: TRBD2 (5 bases). Trimming removed 5 bases at V and 3 bases at J, with 23 bases between. This CDR3 comprises 17 residues. Germline V lookup: CDR1 SGHTA, CDR2 FQGNSA. The CDR3 region has the DNA TGTGCCAGCAGCCCTGGCAGTTGGAGTAGGAGCGGCTACGAGCAGTACTTC. Its protein is CASSPGSWSRSGYEQYF.

This clonotype was counted a few times. The chain uses TRBV14 and TRBJ2-1; TRBD2 matches 12 bases. The CDR3 sequence is 16 residues long. V was pared by 0 bases and J by 9 bases, with 6 bases of the junction left unmatched. Per germline, CDR1 SGHDN and CDR2 FVKESK. The CDR3 sequence is CASSQDQLAGGGEQFF. The CDR3 DNA sequence: TGTGCCAGCAGCCAAGATCAACTAGCGGGGGGAGGTGAGCAGTTCTTC.

There are many counts of this clonotype. The chain links TRBV6-2 or TRBV6-3 to TRBJ2-7; 7 bases agree with TRBD1. Germline CDR1 is MNHEY and CDR2 is SVGEGT. The CDR3 loop spans 12 amino acids. Trimming took 6 bases from V and 4 from J; bases not matched to a gene: 3. The CDR3 coding sequence is TGTGCCAGCAGACTGGGACAGTACGAGCAGTACTTC. This codes for CASRLGQYEQYF.

This clonotype showed up many times. This chain links TRBV7-3 with TRBJ1-1; D remains unclear. Germline V gene lookup returns CDR1 SGHTA and CDR2 FQGTGA. This CDR3 is built from 15 residues. V was clipped by 2 bases and J by 1 base, with 11 bases between them. The CDR3 nucleotides read TGTGCCAGCAGCTTAGGAACCCGACAGAACACTGAAGCTTTCTTT. Encoded protein: CASSLGTRQNTEAFF.

This clonotype was seen many times. The rearrangement links TRBV7-2 to TRBJ2-7, with TRBD1 matching 10 bases. Germline V lookup: CDR1 SGHTA, CDR2 FQGNSA. The CDR3 length is 15 residues. Trimming cost V 4 bases and J 6 bases; bases outside gene matches: 9. The CDR3: CASSSTGTGEGEQYF. For the CDR3, the DNA is TGTGCCAGCAGCTCAACCGGGACAGGGGAGGGCGAGCAGTACTTC.

This clonotype was detected many times. The chain uses TRBV7-2 and TRBJ1-4; D might be TRBD1 (5 bases). V shed 7 bases and J shed 7 bases, with 13 bases lying between them. Germline CDR1 is SGHTA and CDR2 is FQGNSA. CDR3 size: 13 residues. The DNA for the CDR3 is TGTGCCAGCAACACCGGGACCGGTGAAAAACTGTTTTTT. Amino acids: CASNTGTGEKLFF.

Ten or more counts support this clonotype. The J gene is TRBJ2-7, the V gene TRBV5-1; D may be TRBD2 (5 bases). CDR1 and CDR2 (germline): SGHRS, YFSETQ. The V end lost 4 bases, the J end lost 3 bases, and 14 bases lay between the germline ends. The CDR3 has 14 residues. The CDR3 DNA follows: TGCGCCAGCAGCAAGGACTCCACGGGCTACGAGCAGTACTTC. Amino acid sequence: CASSKDSTGYEQYF.

This clonotype has at least ten counts. The chain links TRBV7-2 to TRBJ1-6, with TRBD1 matching 8 bases. After removal of 4 bases from V and 11 bases from J, the junction contained 7 bases not matched to a gene. The CDR3 spans 14 residues. Germline V lookup: CDR1 SGHTA, CDR2 FQGNSA. DNA of the CDR3: TGTGCCAGCAGCTCAGGACAGGGAGGCGCACCCCTCCACTTT. Its protein is CASSSGQGGAPLHF. Looking up the rest from reference TRBV7-2 and TRBJ1-6 gives the full variable domain: GAGVSQSPSNKVTEKGKDVELRCDPISGHTALYWYRQSLGQGLEFLIYFQGNSAPDKSGLPSDRFSAERTGGSVSTLTIQRTQQEDSAVYLCASSSGQGGAPLHFGNGTRLTVT.

In this sample, this clonotype turned up many times. This chain connects TRBV4-1 to TRBJ2-2; D possibly matches TRBD1 or TRBD2 (6 bases each). This CDR3 has 16 residues. Germline assignment: CDR1 MGHRA and CDR2 YSYEKL. With 0 bases removed from V and 5 bases from J, the gap between germline ends came to 13 bases. Here the CDR3 reads CASSQDPGGQTGELFF. CDR3 sequence (DNA): TGCGCCAGCAGCCAAGATCCCGGGGGCCAAACCGGGGAGCTGTTTTTT.

This clonotype was recorded at least ten times. This chain uses TRBV7-9 with TRBJ1-1; D may be TRBD1 (5 bases). The CDR3 is 14 amino acids. Germline CDR1 reads SEHNR; CDR2 reads FQNEAQ (reference sequence). The germline V and J ends were trimmed by 6 bases and 1 base, with 12 bases remaining between them. The DNA of the CDR3 is TGTGCCAGCAGGCCTCTCAGGGAGAACACTGAAGCTTTCTTT. As protein: CASRPLRENTEAFF.

This clonotype was detected ten times or more. J is TRBJ2-1 and V is TRBV7-9, with TRBD2 matching 7 bases. The CDR3 extends over 12 amino acids. V lost 9 bases to trimming and J lost 12 bases; unmatched junction nucleotides: 11. The germline gives CDR1 SEHNR, CDR2 FQNEAQ (reference sequence). DNA of the CDR3: TGTGCCAGTATGGGGGGGGAATTGATGCAGTTCTTC. This sequence encodes CASMGGELMQFF. Full variable domain (missing parts from reference TRBV7-9 and TRBJ2-1): DTGVSQNPRHKITKRGQNVTFRCDPISEHNRLYWYRQTLGQGPEFLTYFQNEAQLEKSRLLSDRFSAERPKGSFSTLEIQRTEQGDSAMYLCASMGGELMQFFGPGTRLTVL.

This clonotype was seen at least ten times. The chain combines TRBV28 with TRBJ1-5; 7 bases match TRBD1. The CDR3 consists of 11 residues. Per the germline V gene, CDR1 is MDHEN and CDR2 is SYDVKM. The V gene end was trimmed by 6 bases and the J gene end by 16 bases; junction bases not matched to a gene: 9. CDR3 protein: CASRSRGKIHF. As DNA, the CDR3 is TGTGCCAGCAGAAGCAGGGGGAAAATCCATTTT.

This clonotype appeared a few times. The V call is TRBV20-1, the J call TRBJ2-7; D might be TRBD1 (6 bases). Germline loops: CDR1 DFQATT, CDR2 SNEGSKA (reference sequence). The V and J ends lost 5 bases and 2 bases respectively, with 13 bases between them. CDR3 length: 13 amino acids. CDR3 nucleotide sequence: TGCAGTGCTCTACGGGACATCGCCTACGAGCAGTACTTC. This encodes CSALRDIAYEQYF.

This clonotype was counted at least ten times. The rearrangement links TRBV7-2 to TRBJ2-2; possible D gene TRBD2, 6 bases. The CDR3 covers 19 residues. The germline V gene encodes CDR1 SGHTA and CDR2 FQGNSA. V was shortened by 0 bases and J by 6 bases, with 23 bases between the two germline ends. DNA for the CDR3: TGTGCCAGCAGCTTAGCTCGACGGGTTTCCGGGGGTTATGCCGGGGAGCTGTTTTTT. Protein: CASSLARRVSGGYAGELFF.

In this sample, this clonotype turned up many times. This chain connects TRBV28 to TRBJ2-2; perhaps TRBD2 as D (6 bases). There are 16 residues in the CDR3. Germline lookup yields CDR1 MDHEN and CDR2 SYDVKM. V was shortened by 5 bases and J by 5 bases, with 18 bases between the two germline ends. The CDR3, as DNA: TGTGCCAGCAGTCCATGGGGCGCGGCGGGAACCGGGGAGCTGTTTTTT. Its translation: CASSPWGAAGTGELFF.

The chain links TRBV10-3 to TRBJ1-1, with D possibly TRBD1 on 5 matching bases. V shed 6 bases and J shed 2 bases, with 10 bases lying between them. The length of the CDR3 is 13 residues. CDR1 and CDR2 (germline): ENHRY, SYGVKD. Here the CDR3 reads CAISLGLNTEAFF. For the CDR3, the DNA is TGTGCCATCAGCCTGGGACTTAACACTGAAGCTTTCTTT.

This clonotype was seen ten or more times. This chain connects TRBV2 to TRBJ1-2; 8 nucleotides match TRBD1. The CDR3 consists of 11 residues. The V segment lost 6 bases and the J segment 6 bases; nucleotides outside the gene matches: 0. Looked up from germline, CDR1 is SNHLY and CDR2 is FYNNEI. CDR3 sequence (DNA): TGTGCCAGCAGGGACAGGGATGGCTACACCTTC. Residues: CASRDRDGYTF.

This clonotype occurred many times. The J gene is TRBJ2-1, the V gene TRBV7-2; TRBD1 agrees at 7 bases. The CDR3 loop spans 14 amino acids. V gave up 5 bases and J gave up 1 base; unmatched junction bases: 2. In germline, CDR1 is SGHTA, CDR2 FQGNSA. The CDR3 nucleotides are TGTGCCAGCAGCCGACAGGGTTCCTACAATGAGCAGTTCTTC. Translation gives CASSRQGSYNEQFF.

The table lists this clonotype with many counts. This chain uses TRBV3-1 with TRBJ2-1, with 13 bases fitting TRBD2. Germline CDR1 and CDR2: LGHDT and YNNKEL (reference sequence). The ends lost 4 bases at V and 11 bases at J; junction bases unmatched: 8. The CDR3 extends over 15 amino acids. Written as DNA, the CDR3 is TGTGCCAGCAGCCGGCCGGGACTAGCGGGGCGCAAGCAGTTCTTC. This gives the protein CASSRPGLAGRKQFF.